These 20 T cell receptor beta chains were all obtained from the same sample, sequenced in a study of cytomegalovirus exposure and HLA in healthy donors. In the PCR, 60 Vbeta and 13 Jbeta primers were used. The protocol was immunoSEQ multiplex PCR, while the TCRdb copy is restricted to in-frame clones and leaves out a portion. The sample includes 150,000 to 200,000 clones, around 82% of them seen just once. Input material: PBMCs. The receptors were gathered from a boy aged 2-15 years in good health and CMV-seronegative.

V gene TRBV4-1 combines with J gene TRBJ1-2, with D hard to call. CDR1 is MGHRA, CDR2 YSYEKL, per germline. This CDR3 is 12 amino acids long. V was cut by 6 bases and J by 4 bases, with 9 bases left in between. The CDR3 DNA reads TGCGCCAGCAGGTCGAACAGCTATGGCTACACCTTC. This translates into CASRSNSYGYTF.

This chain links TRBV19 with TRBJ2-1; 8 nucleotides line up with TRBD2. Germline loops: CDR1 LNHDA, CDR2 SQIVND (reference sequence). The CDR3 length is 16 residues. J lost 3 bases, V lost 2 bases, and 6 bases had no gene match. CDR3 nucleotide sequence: TGTGCCAGTAGTATATTTGGGACTAGAGGCTACAATGAGCAGTTCTTC. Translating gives CASSIFGTRGYNEQFF.

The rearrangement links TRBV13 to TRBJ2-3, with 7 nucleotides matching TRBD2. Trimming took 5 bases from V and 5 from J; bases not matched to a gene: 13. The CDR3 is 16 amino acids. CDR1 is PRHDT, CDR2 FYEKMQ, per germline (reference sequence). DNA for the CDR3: TGTGCCAGCAGCCCACGTGCGGGAGTCGTTGGAGATACGCAGTATTTT. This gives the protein CASSPRAGVVGDTQYF.

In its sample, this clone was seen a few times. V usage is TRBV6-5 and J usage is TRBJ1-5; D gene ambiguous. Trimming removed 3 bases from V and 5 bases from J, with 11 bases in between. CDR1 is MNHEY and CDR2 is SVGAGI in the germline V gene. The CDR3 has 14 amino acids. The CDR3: CASSYSEGDQPQHF. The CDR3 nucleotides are TGTGCCAGCAGTTATTCGGAGGGAGATCAGCCCCAGCATTTT.

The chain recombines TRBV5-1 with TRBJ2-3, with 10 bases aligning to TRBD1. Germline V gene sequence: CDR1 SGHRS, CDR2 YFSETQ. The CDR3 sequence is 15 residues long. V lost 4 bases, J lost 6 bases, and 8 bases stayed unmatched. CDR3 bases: TGCGCCAGCAGCACTTGGGGACAGGGGTTGGATACGCAGTATTTT. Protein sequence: CASSTWGQGLDTQYF.

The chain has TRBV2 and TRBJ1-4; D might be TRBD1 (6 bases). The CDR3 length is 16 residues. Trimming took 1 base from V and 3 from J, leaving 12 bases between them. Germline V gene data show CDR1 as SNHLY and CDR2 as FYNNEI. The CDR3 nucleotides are TGTGCCAGCAGTGAAGGGGGGGGCTGGGCTAATGAAAAACTGTTTTTT. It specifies CASSEGGGWANEKLFF.

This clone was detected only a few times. The CDR3 coding sequence is TGTGCCAGCAGCCTCGACAGTAACACTGAAGCTTTCTTT. This encodes CASSLDSNTEAFF. The chain combines TRBV5-8 with TRBJ1-1; D possibly corresponds to TRBD1 (5 bases). Per the germline V gene, CDR1 is SGHTS and CDR2 is YDEGEE. V shed 4 bases and J shed 2 bases, with 9 bases lying between them. The CDR3 sequence is 13 residues long.

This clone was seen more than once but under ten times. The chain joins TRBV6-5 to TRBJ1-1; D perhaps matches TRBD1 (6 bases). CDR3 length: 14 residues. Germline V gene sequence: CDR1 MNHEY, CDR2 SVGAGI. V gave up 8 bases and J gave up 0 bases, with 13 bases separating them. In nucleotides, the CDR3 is TGTGCCAGCTGGAGGACAGTTATGAACACTGAAGCTTTCTTT. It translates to CASWRTVMNTEAFF.

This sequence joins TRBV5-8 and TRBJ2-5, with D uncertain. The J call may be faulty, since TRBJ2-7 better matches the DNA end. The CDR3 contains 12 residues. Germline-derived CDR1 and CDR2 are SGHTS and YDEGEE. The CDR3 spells CASSLIRYEQYF. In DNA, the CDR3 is TGTGCCAGCAGCTTGATACGATACGAGCAGTACTTC.

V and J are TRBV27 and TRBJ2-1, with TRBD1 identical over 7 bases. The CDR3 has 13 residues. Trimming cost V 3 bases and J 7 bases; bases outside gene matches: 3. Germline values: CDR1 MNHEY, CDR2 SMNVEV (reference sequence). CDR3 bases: TGTGCCAGCAGTTTTGACAGGGAGAATGAGCAGTTCTTC. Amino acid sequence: CASSFDRENEQFF.

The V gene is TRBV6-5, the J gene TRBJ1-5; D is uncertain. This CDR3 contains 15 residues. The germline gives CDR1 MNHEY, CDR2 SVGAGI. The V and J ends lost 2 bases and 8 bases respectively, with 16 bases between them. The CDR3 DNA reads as TGTGCCAGCAGTTACGACGGAACGGAGGTTGAGCCCCAGCATTTT. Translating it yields CASSYDGTEVEPQHF.

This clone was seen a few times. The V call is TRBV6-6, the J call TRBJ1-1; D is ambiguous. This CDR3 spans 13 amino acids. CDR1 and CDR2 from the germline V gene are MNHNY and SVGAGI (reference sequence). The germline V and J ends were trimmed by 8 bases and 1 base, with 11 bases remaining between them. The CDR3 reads CASAAAQNTEAFF. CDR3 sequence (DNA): TGTGCCAGCGCGGCGGCCCAGAACACTGAAGCTTTCTTT.

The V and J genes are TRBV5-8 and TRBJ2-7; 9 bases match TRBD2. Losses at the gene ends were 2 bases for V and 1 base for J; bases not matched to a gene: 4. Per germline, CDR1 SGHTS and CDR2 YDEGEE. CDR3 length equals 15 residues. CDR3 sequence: CASSLAGLASYEQYF. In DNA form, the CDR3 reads TGTGCCAGCAGCTTAGCGGGACTAGCTTCCTACGAGCAGTACTTC.

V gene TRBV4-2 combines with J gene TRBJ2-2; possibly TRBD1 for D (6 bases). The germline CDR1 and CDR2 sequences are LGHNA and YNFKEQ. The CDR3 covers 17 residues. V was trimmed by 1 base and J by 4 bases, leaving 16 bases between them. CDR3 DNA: TGTGCCAGCAGCCAAGGAGGGCAGGGGATAGGCACCGGGGAGCTGTTTTTT. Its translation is CASSQGGQGIGTGELFF.

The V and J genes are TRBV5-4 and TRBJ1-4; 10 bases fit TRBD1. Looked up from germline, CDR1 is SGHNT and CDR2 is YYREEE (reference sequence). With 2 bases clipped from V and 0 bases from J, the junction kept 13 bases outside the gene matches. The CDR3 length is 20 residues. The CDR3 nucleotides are TGTGCCAGCAGCTTCGGCCCGGGGACAGGGGTCGATTCAACTAATGAAAAACTGTTTTTT. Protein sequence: CASSFGPGTGVDSTNEKLFF.

CDR3 sequence (DNA): TGTGCCAGCGGGAGATTTGGGGGGGACAGGACCTACGAGCAGTACTTC. Protein product: CASGRFGGDRTYEQYF. This chain uses TRBV11-2 with TRBJ2-7, with D perhaps TRBD1 (8 bases). The germline V and J ends were trimmed by 8 bases and 2 bases, with 22 bases remaining between them. This CDR3 region has 16 residues. CDR1 SGHAT and CDR2 FQNNGV come from the germline V gene.

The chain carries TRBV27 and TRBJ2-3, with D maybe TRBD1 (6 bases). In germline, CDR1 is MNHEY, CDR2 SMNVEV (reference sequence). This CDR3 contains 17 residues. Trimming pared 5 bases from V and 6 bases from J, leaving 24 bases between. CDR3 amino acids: CASSPQIWTDSRDTQYF. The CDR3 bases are TGTGCCAGCAGTCCCCAGATATGGACAGATAGTCGTGATACGCAGTATTTT.

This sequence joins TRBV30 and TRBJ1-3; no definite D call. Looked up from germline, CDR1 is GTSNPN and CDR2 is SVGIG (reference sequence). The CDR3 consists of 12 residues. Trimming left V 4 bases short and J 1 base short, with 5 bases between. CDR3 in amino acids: CAWTGSGNTIYF. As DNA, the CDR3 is TGTGCCTGGACAGGTTCTGGAAACACCATATATTTT.

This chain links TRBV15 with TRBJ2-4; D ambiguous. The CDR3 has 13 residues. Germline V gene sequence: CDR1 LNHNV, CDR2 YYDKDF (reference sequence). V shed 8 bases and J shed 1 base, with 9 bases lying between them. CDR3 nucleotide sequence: TGTGCCACCCGACTGTGGGCCAAAAACATTCAGTACTTC. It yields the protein CATRLWAKNIQYF.

In DNA, the CDR3 is TGTGCCAGCTCACCGCCGGGACAGGGTTACGAGCAGTACTTC. This encodes CASSPPGQGYEQYF. The genes are TRBV18 and TRBJ2-7; 9 positions match TRBD1. After removal of 3 bases from V and 4 bases from J, the junction contained 4 bases not matched to a gene. The germline V gene encodes CDR1 KGHSH and CDR2 LQKENI. The CDR3 has 14 amino acids.